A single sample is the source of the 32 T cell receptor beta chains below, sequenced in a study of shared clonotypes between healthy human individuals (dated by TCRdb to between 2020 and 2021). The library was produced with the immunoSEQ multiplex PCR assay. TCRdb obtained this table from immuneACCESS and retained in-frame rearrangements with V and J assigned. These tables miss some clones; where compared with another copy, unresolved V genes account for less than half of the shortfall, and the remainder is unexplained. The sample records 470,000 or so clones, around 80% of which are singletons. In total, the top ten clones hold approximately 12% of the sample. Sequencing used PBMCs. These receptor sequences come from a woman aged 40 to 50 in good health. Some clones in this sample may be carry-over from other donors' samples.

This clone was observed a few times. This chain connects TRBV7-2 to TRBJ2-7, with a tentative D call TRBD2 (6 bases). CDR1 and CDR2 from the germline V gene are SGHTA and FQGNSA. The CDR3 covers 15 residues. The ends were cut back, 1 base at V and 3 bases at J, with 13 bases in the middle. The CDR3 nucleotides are TGTGCCAGCAGCTTAGATGCGACTAGGGGCTACGAGCAGTACTTC. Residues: CASSLDATRGYEQYF. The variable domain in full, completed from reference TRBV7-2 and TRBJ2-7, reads GAGVSQSPSNKVTEKGKDVELRCDPISGHTALYWYRQSLGQGLEFLIYFQGNSAPDKSGLPSDRFSAERTGGSVSTLTIQRTQQEDSAVYLCASSLDATRGYEQYFGPGTRLTVT.

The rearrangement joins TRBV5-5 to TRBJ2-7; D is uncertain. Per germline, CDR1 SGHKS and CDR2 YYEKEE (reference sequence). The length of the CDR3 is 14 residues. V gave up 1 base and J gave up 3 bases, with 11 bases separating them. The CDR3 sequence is CASSLNSWNYEQYF. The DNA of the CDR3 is TGTGCCAGCAGCTTGAACAGCTGGAACTACGAGCAGTACTTC.

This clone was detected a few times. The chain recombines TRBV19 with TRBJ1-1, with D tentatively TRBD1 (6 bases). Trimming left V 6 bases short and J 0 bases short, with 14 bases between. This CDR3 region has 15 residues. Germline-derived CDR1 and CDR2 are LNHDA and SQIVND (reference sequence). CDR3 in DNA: TGTGCCAGTAGCACAGGGTTACAGGTGAACACTGAAGCTTTCTTT. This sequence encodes CASSTGLQVNTEAFF. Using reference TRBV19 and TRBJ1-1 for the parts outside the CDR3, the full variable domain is DGGITQSPKYLFRKEGQNVTLSCEQNLNHDAMYWYRQDPGQGLRLIYYSQIVNDFQKGDIAEGYSVSREKKESFPLTVTSAQKNPTAFYLCASSTGLQVNTEAFFGQGTRLTVV.

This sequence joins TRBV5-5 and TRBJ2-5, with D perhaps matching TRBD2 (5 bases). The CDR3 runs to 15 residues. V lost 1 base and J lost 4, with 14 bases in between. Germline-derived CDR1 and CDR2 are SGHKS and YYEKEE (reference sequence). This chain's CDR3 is CASSLFRGPAETQYF. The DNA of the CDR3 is TGTGCCAGCAGCTTGTTTCGGGGTCCGGCAGAGACCCAGTACTTC.

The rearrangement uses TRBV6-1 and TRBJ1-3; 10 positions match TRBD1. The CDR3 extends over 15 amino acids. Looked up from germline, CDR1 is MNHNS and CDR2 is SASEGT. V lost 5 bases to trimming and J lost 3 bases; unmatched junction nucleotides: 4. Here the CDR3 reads CASSTGTGVGNTIYF. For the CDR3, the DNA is TGTGCCAGCAGTACCGGGACAGGGGTTGGAAACACCATATATTTT.

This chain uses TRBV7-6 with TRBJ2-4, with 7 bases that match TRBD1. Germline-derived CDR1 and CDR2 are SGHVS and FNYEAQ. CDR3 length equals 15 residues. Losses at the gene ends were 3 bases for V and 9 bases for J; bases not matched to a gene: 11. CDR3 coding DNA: TGTGCCAGCAGCTTGTCGACAGGGTCTCTCGCCATTCAGTACTTC. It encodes CASSLSTGSLAIQYF.

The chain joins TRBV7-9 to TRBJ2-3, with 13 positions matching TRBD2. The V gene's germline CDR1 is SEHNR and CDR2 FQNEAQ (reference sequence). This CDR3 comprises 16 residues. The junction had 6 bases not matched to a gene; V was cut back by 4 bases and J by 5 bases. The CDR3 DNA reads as TGTGCCAGCAGCTCCGGACTAGCGGGAGACCTAGATACGCAGTATTTT. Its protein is CASSSGLAGDLDTQYF.

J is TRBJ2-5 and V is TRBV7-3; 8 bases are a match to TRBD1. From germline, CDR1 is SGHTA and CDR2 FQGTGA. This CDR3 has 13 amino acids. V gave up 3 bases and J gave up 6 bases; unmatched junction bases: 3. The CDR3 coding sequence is TGTGCCAGCAGCTTCAGGGGGCAGCAGACCCAGTACTTC. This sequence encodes CASSFRGQQTQYF.

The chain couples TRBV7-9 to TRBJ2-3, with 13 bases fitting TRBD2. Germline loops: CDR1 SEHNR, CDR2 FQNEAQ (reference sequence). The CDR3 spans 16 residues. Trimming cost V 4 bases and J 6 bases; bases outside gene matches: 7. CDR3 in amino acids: CASSSGLAGNRDTQYF. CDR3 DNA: TGTGCCAGCAGCTCGGGACTAGCGGGAAACCGTGATACGCAGTATTTT.

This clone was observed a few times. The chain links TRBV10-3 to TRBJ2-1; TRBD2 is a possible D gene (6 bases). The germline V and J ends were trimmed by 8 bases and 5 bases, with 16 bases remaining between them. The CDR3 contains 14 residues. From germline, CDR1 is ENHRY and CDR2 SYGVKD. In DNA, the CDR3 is TGTGCCATCGGAAGGGTAGCGGACCACAATGAGCAGTTCTTC. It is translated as CAIGRVADHNEQFF.

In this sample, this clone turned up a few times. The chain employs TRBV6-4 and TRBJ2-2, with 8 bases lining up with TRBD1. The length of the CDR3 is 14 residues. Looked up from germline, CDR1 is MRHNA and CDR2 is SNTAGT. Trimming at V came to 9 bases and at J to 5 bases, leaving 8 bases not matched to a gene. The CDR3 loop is CASSETGETGELFF. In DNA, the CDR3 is TGTGCCAGTTCAGAGACAGGGGAGACCGGGGAGCTGTTTTTT.

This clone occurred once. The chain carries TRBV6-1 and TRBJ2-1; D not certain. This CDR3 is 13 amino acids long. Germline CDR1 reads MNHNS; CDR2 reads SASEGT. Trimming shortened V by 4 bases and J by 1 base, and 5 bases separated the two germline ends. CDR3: CASSALSYNEQFF. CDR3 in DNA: TGTGCCAGCAGTGCACTTTCCTACAATGAGCAGTTCTTC.

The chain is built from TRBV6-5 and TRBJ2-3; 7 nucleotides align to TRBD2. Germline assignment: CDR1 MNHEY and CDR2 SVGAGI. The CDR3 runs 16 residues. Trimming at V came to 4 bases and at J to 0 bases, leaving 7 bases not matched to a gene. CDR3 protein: CASSSPLAISTDTQYF. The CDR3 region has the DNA TGTGCCAGCAGTTCTCCACTAGCGATTAGCACAGATACGCAGTATTTT.

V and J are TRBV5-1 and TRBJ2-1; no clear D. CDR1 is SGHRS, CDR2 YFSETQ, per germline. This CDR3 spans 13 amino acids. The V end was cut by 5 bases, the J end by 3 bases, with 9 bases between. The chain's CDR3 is CASRVASYNEQFF. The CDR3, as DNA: TGCGCCAGCAGAGTAGCTAGCTACAATGAGCAGTTCTTC.

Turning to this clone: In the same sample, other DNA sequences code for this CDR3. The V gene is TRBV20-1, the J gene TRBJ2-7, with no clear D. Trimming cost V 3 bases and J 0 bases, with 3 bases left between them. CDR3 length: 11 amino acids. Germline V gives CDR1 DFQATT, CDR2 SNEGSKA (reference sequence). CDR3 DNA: TGCAGTGCTAGTCCCTCCTACGAGCAGTACTTC. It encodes CSASPSYEQYF.

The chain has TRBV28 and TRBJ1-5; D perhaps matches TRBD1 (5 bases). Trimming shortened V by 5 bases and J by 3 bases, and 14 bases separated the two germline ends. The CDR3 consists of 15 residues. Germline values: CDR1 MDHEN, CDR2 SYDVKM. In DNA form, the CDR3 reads TGTGCCAGCAGTAATCTCCGGGACCCCAATCAGCCCCAGCATTTT. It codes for CASSNLRDPNQPQHF.

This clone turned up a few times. The CDR3 protein is CASSPGSYEQYF. For the CDR3, the DNA is TGTGCCAGCAGTCCAGGGAGTTACGAGCAGTACTTC. The chain has TRBV2 and TRBJ2-5; possibly TRBD1 or TRBD2 for D (5 bases each). The J call could be wrong; TRBJ2-7 is a better fit for the DNA end. The CDR3 loop spans 12 amino acids. Looked up from germline, CDR1 is SNHLY and CDR2 is FYNNEI.

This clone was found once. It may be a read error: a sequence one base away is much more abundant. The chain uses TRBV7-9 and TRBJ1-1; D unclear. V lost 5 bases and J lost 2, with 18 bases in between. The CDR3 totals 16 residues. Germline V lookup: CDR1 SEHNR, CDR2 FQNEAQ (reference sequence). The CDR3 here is CASSHGKGIRNTEAFF. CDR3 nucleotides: TGTGCCAGCAGCCATGGAAAGGGAATAAGAAACACTGAAGCTTTCTTT.

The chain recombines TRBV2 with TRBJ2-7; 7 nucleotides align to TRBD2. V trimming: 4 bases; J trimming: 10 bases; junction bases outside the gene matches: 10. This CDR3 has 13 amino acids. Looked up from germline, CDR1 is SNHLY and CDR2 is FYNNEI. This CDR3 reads CASSGTGTTNQYF. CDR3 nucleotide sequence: TGTGCCAGCAGTGGTACCGGGACTACGAATCAGTACTTC.

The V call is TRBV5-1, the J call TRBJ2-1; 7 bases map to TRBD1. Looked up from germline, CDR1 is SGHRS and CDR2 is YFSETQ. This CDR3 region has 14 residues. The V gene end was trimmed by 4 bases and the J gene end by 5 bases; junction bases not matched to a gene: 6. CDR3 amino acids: CASSLGTANNEQFF. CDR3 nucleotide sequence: TGCGCCAGCAGCCTGGGGACAGCGAACAATGAGCAGTTCTTC. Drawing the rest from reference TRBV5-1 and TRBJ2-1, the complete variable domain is KAGVTQTPRYLIKTRGQQVTLSCSPISGHRSVSWYQQTPGQGLQFLFEYFSETQRNKGNFPGRFSGRQFSNSRSEMNVSTLELGDSALYLCASSLGTANNEQFFGPGTRLTVL.

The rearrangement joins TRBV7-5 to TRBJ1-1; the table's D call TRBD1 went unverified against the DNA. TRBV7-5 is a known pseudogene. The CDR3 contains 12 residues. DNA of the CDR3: TGTGCCAGCAGCCCGGACAGGGGGCAATGGTTCTTT. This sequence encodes CASSPDRGQWFF.

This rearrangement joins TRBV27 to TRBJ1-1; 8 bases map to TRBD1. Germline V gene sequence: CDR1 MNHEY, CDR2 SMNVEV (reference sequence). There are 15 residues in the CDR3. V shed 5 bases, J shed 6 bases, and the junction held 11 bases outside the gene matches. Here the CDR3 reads CASSPRDRMRSEAFF. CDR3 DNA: TGTGCCAGCAGTCCCCGGGACAGGATGAGGTCTGAAGCTTTCTTT.

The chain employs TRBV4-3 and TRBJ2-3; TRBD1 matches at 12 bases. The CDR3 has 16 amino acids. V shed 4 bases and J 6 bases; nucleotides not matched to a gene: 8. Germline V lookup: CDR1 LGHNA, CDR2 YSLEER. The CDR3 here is CASSPRDRGLADTQYF. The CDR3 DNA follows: TGCGCCAGCAGCCCCCGGGACAGGGGGCTTGCGGATACGCAGTATTTT.

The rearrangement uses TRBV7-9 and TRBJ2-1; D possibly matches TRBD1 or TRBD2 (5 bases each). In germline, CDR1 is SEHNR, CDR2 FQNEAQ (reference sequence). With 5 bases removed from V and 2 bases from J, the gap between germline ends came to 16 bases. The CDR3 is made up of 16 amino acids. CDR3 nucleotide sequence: TGTGCCAGCAGCCCCCGGCCGGGGCCAGCCTACAATGAGCAGTTCTTC. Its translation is CASSPRPGPAYNEQFF.

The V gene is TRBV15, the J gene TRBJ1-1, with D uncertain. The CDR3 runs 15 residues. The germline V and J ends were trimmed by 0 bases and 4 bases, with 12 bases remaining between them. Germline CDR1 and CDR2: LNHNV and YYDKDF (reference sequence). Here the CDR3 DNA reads TGTGCCACCAGCAGAGATCTGGTCAGGAGCACTGAAGCTTTCTTT. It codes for CATSRDLVRSTEAFF.

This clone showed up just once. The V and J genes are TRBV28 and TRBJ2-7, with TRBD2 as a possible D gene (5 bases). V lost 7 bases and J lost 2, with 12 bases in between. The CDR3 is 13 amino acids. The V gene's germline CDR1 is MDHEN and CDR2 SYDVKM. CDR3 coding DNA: TGTGCCAGCATGGATAGCGTAACCTACGAGCAGTACTTC. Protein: CASMDSVTYEQYF. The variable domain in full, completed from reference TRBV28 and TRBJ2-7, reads DVKVTQSSRYLVKRTGEKVFLECVQDMDHENMFWYRQDPGLGLRLIYFSYDVKMKEKGDIPEGYSVSREKKERFSLILESASTNQTSMYLCASMDSVTYEQYFGPGTRLTVT.

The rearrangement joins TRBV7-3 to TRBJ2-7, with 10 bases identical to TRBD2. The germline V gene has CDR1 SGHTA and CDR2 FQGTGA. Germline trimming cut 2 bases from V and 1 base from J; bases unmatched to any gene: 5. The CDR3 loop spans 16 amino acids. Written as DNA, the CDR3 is TGTGCCAGCAGCTTATCCTCGACTAGCGGGTCCTACGAGCAGTACTTC. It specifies CASSLSSTSGSYEQYF.

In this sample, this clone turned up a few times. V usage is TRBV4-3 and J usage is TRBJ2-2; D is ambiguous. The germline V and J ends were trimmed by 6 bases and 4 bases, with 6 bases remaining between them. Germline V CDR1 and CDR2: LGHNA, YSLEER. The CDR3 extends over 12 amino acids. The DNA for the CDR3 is TGCGCCAGCAGGAGTCCCACCGGGGAGCTGTTTTTT. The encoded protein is CASRSPTGELFF.

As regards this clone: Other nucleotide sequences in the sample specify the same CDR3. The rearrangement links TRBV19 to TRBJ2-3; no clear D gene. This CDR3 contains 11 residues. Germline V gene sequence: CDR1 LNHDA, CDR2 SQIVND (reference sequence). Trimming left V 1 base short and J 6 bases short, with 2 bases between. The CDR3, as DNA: TGTGCCAGTAGTATAGGGGATACGCAGTATTTT. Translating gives CASSIGDTQYF.

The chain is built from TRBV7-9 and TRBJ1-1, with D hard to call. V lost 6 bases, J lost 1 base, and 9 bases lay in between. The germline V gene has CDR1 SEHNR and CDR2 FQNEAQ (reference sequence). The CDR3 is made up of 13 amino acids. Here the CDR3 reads CASSERTNTEAFF. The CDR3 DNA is TGTGCCAGCAGTGAAAGGACGAACACTGAAGCTTTCTTT.

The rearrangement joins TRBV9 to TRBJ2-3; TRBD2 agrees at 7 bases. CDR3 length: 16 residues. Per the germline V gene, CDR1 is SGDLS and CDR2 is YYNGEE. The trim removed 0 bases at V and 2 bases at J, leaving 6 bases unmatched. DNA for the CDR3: TGTGCCAGCAGCGTAGGGGCTAGCGGACACACAGATACGCAGTATTTT. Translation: CASSVGASGHTDTQYF. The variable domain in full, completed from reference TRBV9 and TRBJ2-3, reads DSGVTQTPKHLITATGQRVTLRCSPRSGDLSVYWYQQSLDQGLQFLIQYYNGEERAKGNILERFSAQQFPDLHSELNLSSLELGDSALYFCASSVGASGHTDTQYFGPGTRLTVL.

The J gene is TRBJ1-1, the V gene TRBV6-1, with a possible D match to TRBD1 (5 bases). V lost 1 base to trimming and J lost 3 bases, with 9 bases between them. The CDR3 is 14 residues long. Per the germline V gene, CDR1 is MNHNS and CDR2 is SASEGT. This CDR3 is CASSEDQGDTEAFF. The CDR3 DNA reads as TGTGCCAGCAGTGAAGATCAGGGAGACACTGAAGCTTTCTTT.